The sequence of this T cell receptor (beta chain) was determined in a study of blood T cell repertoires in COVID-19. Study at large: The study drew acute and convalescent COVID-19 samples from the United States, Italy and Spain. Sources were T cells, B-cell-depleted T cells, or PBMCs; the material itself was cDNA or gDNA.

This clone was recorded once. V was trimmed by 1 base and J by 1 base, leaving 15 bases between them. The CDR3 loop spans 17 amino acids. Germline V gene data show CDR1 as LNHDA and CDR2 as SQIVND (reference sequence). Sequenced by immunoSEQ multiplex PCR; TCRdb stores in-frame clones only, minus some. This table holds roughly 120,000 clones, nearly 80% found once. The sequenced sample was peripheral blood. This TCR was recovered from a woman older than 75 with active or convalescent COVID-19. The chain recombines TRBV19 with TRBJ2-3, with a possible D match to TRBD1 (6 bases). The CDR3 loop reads CASSIALGQSRTDTQYF. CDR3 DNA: TGTGCCAGTAGTATAGCCCTAGGACAGAGCCGCACAGATACGCAGTATTTT.